The clone carrying this TCR beta chain came up a few times. The CDR3 sequence is 15 residues long. Germline V gene sequence: CDR1 MNHEY, CDR2 SVGAGI. The ends lost 0 bases at V and 3 bases at J; junction bases unmatched: 1. The data stem from a study of blood T cell repertoires in COVID-19. Assay: immunoSEQ multiplex PCR; the TCRdb copy retains only in-frame clones and omits some. The sample holds approximately 150,000 clones, 80% to 90% seen once. The sequence came from a human donor in a cohort sampled during active COVID-19. Sequenced: peripheral blood. This chain connects TRBV6-5 to TRBJ2-7, with TRBD2 matching 11 bases. The DNA for the CDR3 is TGTGCCAGCAGTTACTCGGGACTAGCGGACTACGAGCAGTACTTC. It translates to CASSYSGLADYEQYF.